This TCR beta chain was observed in a study of blood T cell repertoires in COVID-19. Study-wide context: Collection of acute and convalescent COVID-19 samples took place in the United States, Italy and Spain. Nucleic acid was either cDNA or gDNA, and it came from T cells, B-cell-depleted T cells, or PBMCs.

Authors' processing steps: Quantification of nucleated cells was approximated via reference gene primer amplification. Generated by immunoSEQ multiplex PCR, the TCRdb table keeps only in-frame clones and is missing some. That table is the source of V, J and clone size, and D and trimming were worked out from the DNA. This sample has about 74,000 clones, with 80% found just once. CDR1 is MGHRA, CDR2 YSYEKL, per germline. The CDR3 consists of 15 residues. Deletions cut 4 bases from V and 0 bases from J, with 9 bases between. The chain couples TRBV4-1 to TRBJ1-4; D remains unclear. Sample: peripheral blood. The receptor comes from a human donor in a cohort sampled during active COVID-19. For the CDR3, the DNA is TGCGCCAGCAGCCCTGCGCCGACAACTAATGAAAAACTGTTTTTT. It codes for CASSPAPTTNEKLFF.